In this sample, the clone carrying this T cell receptor beta chain turned up many times. The antigen is not known. These data originate in a study of regulatory T cells in long-lasting Graves disease. According to the study, TCR beta libraries were built with iRepertoire HTBI primers and CDR3-region Arm-PCR. TCRdb ran MiXCR on the multiplex PCR reads and lists one entry per CDR3 protein. This table holds about 440,000 distinct CDR3 sequences, less than 20% found once. General study findings and limits: Persistent disease preferred TRBV28, TRBJ1-2 and TRBJ2-5.

Sample time point: newly diagnosed GD, antithyroid drugs for less than 3 months. From PBMCs, RNA was extracted and then used to make the TCR library. The CDR3 runs 15 residues. J lost 3 bases, V lost 4 bases, and 6 bases had no gene match. Germline CDR1 SGHDN, CDR2 FVKESK. These same data were also listed under a study on T cells in Graves' hyperthyroidism and ophthalmopathy.

This sequence was found in a woman aged 25 to 39 with Graves disease. The sample was peripheral blood mononuclear cells (PBMCs), taken at new diagnosis, from a patient treated with antithyroid drugs. The rearrangement links TRBV14 to TRBJ2-1; 7 bases line up with TRBD2. The CDR3 DNA is TGTGCCAGCAGCCCCTCCGAGCGGGGCTACAATGAGCAGTTCTTC. Translating it yields CASSPSERGYNEQFF.